This T cell receptor beta chain was documented in a study of blood T cell repertoires in COVID-19. Repertoires were generated with immunoSEQ multiplex PCR, while TCRdb's copy carries only in-frame clones and drops some. The sample includes some 330,000 clones, roughly nine tenths of them seen just once. This clone appeared a single time. There are 16 residues in the CDR3. Losses at the gene ends were 3 bases for V and 0 bases for J; bases not matched to a gene: 4. Germline V gene lookup returns CDR1 SGHNT and CDR2 YENEEA. This TCR derives from a woman between 25 and 40 years old who had recovered from COVID-19. The genes are TRBV11-3 and TRBJ2-1; 8 bases align to TRBD2. Material for sequencing was PBMCs or T cells enriched from blood (not recorded which). The DNA of the CDR3 is TGTGCCAGCAGCTTTAAGACTAGCGCCTCCTACAATGAGCAGTTCTTC. It specifies CASSFKTSASYNEQFF.